This passage covers 4 T cell receptor beta chains from one sample sequenced in a study of T cells in Graves' hyperthyroidism and ophthalmopathy. Authors of the study amplified TCR beta CDR3 regions from RNA transcripts. TCR CDR3 regions were first amplified by RT-PCR with HTBI primers. TCRdb re-called the multiplex PCR reads with MiXCR, one entry per CDR3 protein. The sample comprises about 640,000 distinct CDR3 sequences, around 20% of which are singletons, and over 30% rests with the top ten. What was sequenced was blood. All receptors derive from a man under 40 with Graves' ophthalmopathy.

This clonotype came up a few times. This chain connects TRBV9 to TRBJ2-7; possible D gene TRBD2, 6 bases. Trimming removed 2 bases from V and 1 base from J, with 10 bases in between. This CDR3 is built from 14 residues. Germline V gene lookup returns CDR1 SGDLS and CDR2 YYNGEE. Written as DNA, the CDR3 is TGTGCCAGCAGCGTTGGCGGGGAGTCCTACGAGCAGTACTTC. It encodes CASSVGGESYEQYF.

The chain employs TRBV6-5 and TRBJ1-3; D gene unclear. There are 15 residues in the CDR3. Between the trimmed V and J ends, which lost 2 bases and 4 bases, there was a span of 12 bases. The germline V gene encodes CDR1 MNHEY and CDR2 SVGAGI. The CDR3 sequence: CASSYGRQRGNTIYF. The CDR3 region has the DNA TGTGCCAGCAGTTACGGTCGACAACGGGGAAACACCATATATTTT.

J is TRBJ2-1 and V is TRBV7-3; the match to TRBD2 covers 10 bases. This CDR3 comprises 15 residues. Trimming cost V 3 bases and J 12 bases; bases outside gene matches: 11. CDR1 SGHTA and CDR2 FQGTGA come from the germline V gene. This chain's CDR3 is CASSLGPLAGVAQFF. Written as DNA, the CDR3 is TGTGCCAGCAGCTTGGGGCCGCTAGCGGGAGTTGCGCAGTTCTTC.

This clonotype has more than one count but fewer than ten. The V gene is TRBV7-6, the J gene TRBJ2-1; TRBD1 matches at 7 bases. Germline V gene sequence: CDR1 SGHVS, CDR2 FNYEAQ. The CDR3 runs 15 residues. With 2 bases clipped from V and 4 bases from J, the junction kept 5 bases outside the gene matches. CDR3 in amino acids: CASSLIGTDYNEQFF. In nucleotides, the CDR3 is TGTGCCAGCAGCTTAATAGGGACAGATTACAATGAGCAGTTCTTC.